Below, one T cell receptor (beta chain) is given with its context. This sample is drawn from a study of OX40 agonist ivuxolimab in advanced cancers. Profiling relied on immunoSEQ multiplex PCR, and the TCRdb table lists in-frame clones only, not all of them. The table includes 25,000 to 40,000 clones, roughly 79% detected once. The CDR3 extends over 15 amino acids. Looked up from germline, CDR1 is KGHSH and CDR2 is LQKENI. V lost 3 bases, J lost 0 bases, and 10 bases lay in between. The specimen was CD4+ or CD8+ T cells sorted from blood, collected in a trial of the OX40 agonist ivuxolimab. The rearrangement links TRBV18 to TRBJ2-3; D gene uncertain. This clonotype was sampled from an adult with an advanced solid tumor such as melanoma, head and neck, liver or kidney cancer. For the CDR3, the DNA is TGTGCCAGCTCACCCGCGGTAGGGAGCACAGATACGCAGTATTTT. Encoded protein: CASSPAVGSTDTQYF.